This T cell receptor beta chain was recorded in a study of T cell changes during pregnancy in multiple sclerosis. V shed 6 bases and J shed 3 bases, with 18 bases lying between them. The CDR3 contains 15 residues. The table came from immunoSEQ multiplex PCR; TCRdb's copy has only in-frame clones and leaves some out. The sample has under 40,000 clones, almost 95% seen once. This clonotype was obtained from a female donor in good health, enrolled as a control in a pregnancy study. The sample in question was CD4+ T cells from peripheral blood mononuclear cells, obtained in the third trimester of pregnancy. The rearrangement uses TRBV6-7 and TRBJ2-7; D may be TRBD2 (7 bases). TRBV6-7 is an open reading frame, and its role is uncertain. CDR3 loop: CASSLRGADRYEQYF. DNA for the CDR3: TGTGCCAGCAGCCTACGGGGGGCCGATCGCTACGAGCAGTACTTC.